The text below deals with one T cell receptor beta chain. As yet, its antigen is unknown. The study ran its PCR with 60 Vbeta and 13 Jbeta primers. The method was immunoSEQ multiplex PCR; TCRdb's version includes in-frame clones alone and lacks a portion of them. The sample consists of 85,000 to 100,000 clones, around four fifths of them appearing once. This sample is drawn from a study of cytomegalovirus exposure and HLA in healthy donors. Donors were nominally healthy when sampled, though unrecorded immune exposures were likely. Study-wide results and caveats: CMV serostatus was the sole immune exposure data available.

CDR1 is MNHEY and CDR2 is SVGAGI in the germline V gene. The germline V and J ends were trimmed by 0 bases and 7 bases, with 10 bases remaining between them. The CDR3 has 13 residues. The V and J genes are TRBV6-5 and TRBJ2-7; D gene unclear. What was sequenced was PBMCs. The sequence came from a woman aged 40 to 55 in good health and CMV-seronegative. For the CDR3, the DNA is TGTGCCAGCAGTTACTCCGACTCGTCGGAGCAGTACTTC. Protein product: CASSYSDSSEQYF.